The rows below give T cell receptor beta chains drawn from one sample of a study of blood T cells in healthy people across ages. TCRdb fed the 5' RACE reads into MiXCR, producing one record per CDR3 protein. The data contain about 1.6 million distinct CDR3 sequences, 34% of them singletons. The sample comprised blood. All receptors come from a woman between 25 and 40 years old in good health. CDR3s include the opening cysteine and the closing phenylalanine or tryptophan. A D gene is named only where the DNA matches it firmly. Part of the rows lack a size; the others show once, few, many or a class for expanded clones.

>.|.|TRBJ2-7|TRBV27
CASSGTTTAYEQYF
TGTGCCAGCAGTGGGACAACCACAGCCTACGAGCAGTACTTC
>.|.|TRBJ2-3|TRBV12-3/TRBV12-4
CASNRPGEHTQYF
TGTGCCAGCAATCGTCCGGGAGAGCATACGCAGTATTTT
>.|.|TRBJ2-7|TRBV20-1
CSARDSRDFSYEQYF
TGCAGTGCTAGAGATTCCAGGGATTTCTCCTACGAGCAGTACTTC
>.|TRBD1|TRBJ1-6|TRBV10-3
CAISEWGQGESPLHF
TGTGCCATCAGTGAGTGGGGACAGGGAGAATCACCCCTCCACTTT
>.|TRBD1|TRBJ2-1|TRBV29-1
CSVGTVRSYNEQFF
TGCAGCGTCGGGACAGTGCGATCCTACAATGAGCAGTTCTTC
>.|.|TRBJ1-4|TRBV7-9
CASSLSLPTNEKLFF
TGTGCCAGCAGCTTATCCCTGCCAACTAATGAAAAACTGTTTTTT
>few|.|TRBJ2-7|TRBV5-1
CASSLSTRGSTYEQYF
TGCGCCAGCAGCTTGTCGACCCGGGGCAGTACCTACGAGCAGTACTTC
>few|TRBD2|TRBJ2-1|TRBV5-1
CASSLASGLAGFNEQFF
TGCGCCAGCAGCTTGGCCTCCGGACTAGCGGGATTCAATGAGCAGTTCTTC
>few|TRBD2|TRBJ2-3|TRBV27
CASSRGTSGGRDTQYF
TGTGCCAGCAGTCGAGGGACTAGCGGTGGGAGAGATACGCAGTATTTT
>.|.|TRBJ1-3|TRBV12-3/TRBV12-4
CASRPGLGNTIYF
TGTGCCAGCAGGCCCGGCCTCGGAAACACCATATATTTT
>few|.|TRBJ1-6|TRBV10-3
CAIARQYNSPLHF
TGTGCCATCGCTAGACAGTATAATTCACCCCTCCACTTT
>few|.|TRBJ2-5|TRBV20-1
CSATPPYGSRKETQYF
TGCAGTGCTACACCACCCTACGGGAGTCGGAAAGAGACCCAGTACTTC
>.|.|TRBJ1-4|TRBV2
CASSEWVRAEKLFF
TGTGCCAGCAGTGAATGGGTCAGGGCGGAAAAACTGTTTTTT
>few|.|TRBJ2-1|TRBV29-1
CSVEGGREGSYNEQFF
TGCAGCGTTGAAGGGGGCAGGGAAGGCTCCTACAATGAGCAGTTCTTC
>few|TRBD1|TRBJ1-6|TRBV6-1
CASSLEPSRGRRSPLHF
TGTGCCAGCAGCCTCGAACCTTCAAGGGGGCGGAGATCACCCCTCCACTTT
>.|.|TRBJ2-7|TRBV11-2
CASSLESLGEQYF
TGTGCCAGCAGCTTAGAAAGTTTGGGCGAGCAGTACTTC
>.|.|TRBJ1-1|TRBV9
CARSANDRNTEAFF
TGTGCCAGAAGCGCGAATGACAGGAACACTGAAGCTTTCTTT
>once|TRBD1|TRBJ2-1|TRBV7-9
CASSLWGQGASNEQFF
TGTGCCAGCAGCTTATGGGGCCAGGGGGCGAGCAATGAGCAGTTCTTC
>few|.|TRBJ2-6|TRBV2
CASFGSGANVLTF
TGTGCCAGTTTTGGGTCTGGGGCCAACGTCCTGACTTTC
>.|.|TRBJ2-3|TRBV29-1
CSVCVRGSTDTQYF
TGCAGCGTTTGTGTGAGGGGTAGCACAGATACGCAGTATTTT
>few|TRBD2|TRBJ2-1|TRBV7-3
CASSPRTSGDELFF
TGTGCCAGCAGCCCCAGGACTAGCGGGGACGAGCTGTTCTTC
>.|.|TRBJ1-5|TRBV20-1
CSAREPKNQPQHF
TGCAGTGCTAGAGAACCTAAAAATCAGCCCCAGCATTTT
>.|TRBD1|TRBJ2-7|TRBV9
CASSVTGTGGSREQYF
TGTGCCAGCAGCGTAACCGGGACAGGGGGCAGCCGGGAGCAGTACTTC
>.|.|TRBJ2-4|TRBV16
CASSPGRVEAKNIQYF
TGTGCCAGCAGCCCTGGAAGAGTTGAGGCCAAAAACATTCAGTACTTC
>.|TRBD2|TRBJ2-7|TRBV28
CASSSTSGRGNPWEQYF
TGTGCCAGCAGTTCGACTAGCGGGAGGGGAAACCCCTGGGAGCAGTACTTC
>once|TRBD2|TRBJ2-1|TRBV30
CARSSLDGRYNEQFF
TGTGCCCGGAGTAGCCTTGACGGGAGGTACAATGAGCAGTTCTTC
>.|.|TRBJ2-7|TRBV30
CAWSGGRGREQYF
TGTGCCTGGAGTGGGGGGAGAGGACGCGAGCAGTACTTC
>many|.|TRBJ2-3|TRBV9
CASSVAYGTDTQYF
TGTGCCAGCAGCGTAGCGTACGGTACAGATACGCAGTATTTT
>.|.|TRBJ1-1|TRBV20-1
CSANRANTEAFF
TGCAGTGCTAACAGGGCGAACACTGAAGCTTTCTTT
>.|.|TRBJ1-1|TRBV29-1
CSVFDRNTEAFF
TGCAGCGTTTTTGACCGGAACACTGAAGCTTTCTTT
>.|.|TRBJ2-1|TRBV29-1
CSVEEVSGTPYNEQFF
TGCAGCGTTGAGGAGGTGTCCGGGACACCTTACAATGAGCAGTTCTTC
>few|.|TRBJ1-4|TRBV20-1
CSAHRAGEKLFF
TGCAGTGCTCACCGAGCCGGGGAAAAACTGTTTTTT
>few|.|TRBJ2-3|TRBV4-1
CASSQGYRGSGDTQYF
TGCGCCAGCAGCCAGGGGTACCGGGGGTCCGGAGACACGCAGTATTTT
>few|TRBD2|TRBJ2-7|TRBV20-1
CSAPPASGIYEQYF
TGCAGTGCACCCCCGGCTAGCGGGATCTACGAGCAGTACTTC
>.|.|TRBJ1-1|TRBV10-2
CASSGVEGAFF
TGCGCCAGCAGTGGGGTGGAGGGAGCTTTCTTT
>few|.|TRBJ1-2|TRBV6-6
CASSYKADNLFGYTF
TGTGCCAGCAGTTACAAGGCAGACAATCTATTTGGCTACACCTTC
>.|.|TRBJ2-7|TRBV28
CASSLSTGAFYEQYF
TGTGCCAGCAGTTTAAGTACGGGGGCGTTCTACGAGCAGTACTTC
>few|.|TRBJ2-7|TRBV12-3/TRBV12-4
CASSFPGPPSEQYF
TGTGCCAGCAGTTTCCCGGGTCCACCTTCGGAGCAGTACTTC
>.|.|TRBJ2-3|TRBV10-3
CAISEDSQTDTQYF
TGTGCCATCAGTGAGGATTCTCAGACAGATACGCAGTATTTT
>once|TRBD2|TRBJ2-3|TRBV20-1
CSAIALSGGADVPDTQYF
TGCAGTGCTATTGCCCTTAGCGGGGGGGCGGACGTTCCTGATACGCAGTATTTT
>.|.|TRBJ1-1|TRBV20-1
CSAGTDNTIEAFF
TGCAGTGCTGGAACGGACAATACAATAGAAGCTTTCTTT
>few|.|TRBJ2-1|TRBV10-3
CAIGDFPNEQFF
TGTGCCATCGGAGACTTTCCCAATGAGCAGTTCTTC
>.|.|TRBJ1-2|TRBV7-2
CASSPMAGANYDYTF
TGTGCCAGCAGCCCTATGGCAGGAGCTAACTATGACTACACCTTC
>few|TRBD1|TRBJ2-7|TRBV27
CASSLKGQGYEQYF
TGTGCCAGCAGTTTAAAGGGACAGGGCTACGAGCAGTACTTC
>.|TRBD1|TRBJ2-3|TRBV7-9
CASSVGDRGLTDTQYF
TGTGCCAGCAGCGTGGGGGACAGGGGATTAACAGATACGCAGTATTTT
>.|.|TRBJ2-7|TRBV27
CASGPGSGAFYEQYF
TGTGCCAGCGGTCCTGGCTCAGGGGCTTTCTACGAGCAGTACTTC
>.|TRBD2|TRBJ2-7|TRBV14
CASRRPGLAGRSSYEQYF
TGTGCCAGCAGACGACCGGGACTAGCGGGGAGGTCTTCCTACGAGCAGTACTTC
>few|TRBD1|TRBJ2-7|TRBV28
CASSPGTGAVYEQYF
TGTGCCAGCAGTCCGGGGACAGGGGCCGTCTACGAGCAGTACTTC
>.|TRBD1|TRBJ2-1|TRBV27
CASSFTRTGVDEQFF
TGTGCCAGCAGTTTTACGAGGACAGGGGTGGATGAGCAGTTCTTC
>.|.|TRBJ2-7|TRBV30
CAWSQGKYEQYF
TGTGCCTGGAGTCAGGGAAAATACGAGCAGTACTTC
>.|.|TRBJ1-3|TRBV20-1
CSASSSRGRNTIYF
TGCAGTGCCTCCTCCAGCAGGGGAAGAAACACCATATATTTT
>.|.|TRBJ1-2|TRBV2
CASSESSVDSFNGYTF
TGTGCCAGCAGTGAATCCTCGGTCGACAGCTTTAATGGCTACACCTTC
>.|TRBD1|TRBJ2-5|TRBV20-1
CSAAQGTQETQYF
TGCAGTGCTGCACAGGGGACCCAAGAGACCCAGTACTTC